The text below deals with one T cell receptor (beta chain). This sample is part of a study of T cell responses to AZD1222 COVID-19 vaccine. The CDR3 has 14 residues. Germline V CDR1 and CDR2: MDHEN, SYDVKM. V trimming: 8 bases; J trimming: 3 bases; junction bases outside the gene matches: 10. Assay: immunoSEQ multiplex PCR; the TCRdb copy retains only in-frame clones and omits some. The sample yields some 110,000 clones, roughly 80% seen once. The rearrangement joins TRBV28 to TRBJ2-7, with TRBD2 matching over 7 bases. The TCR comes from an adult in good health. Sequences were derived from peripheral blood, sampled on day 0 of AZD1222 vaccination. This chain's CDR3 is CASREASLNYEQYF. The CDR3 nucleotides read TGTGCCAGCCGGGAGGCTAGCCTAAACTACGAGCAGTACTTC.